This TCR beta chain was profiled in a study of CD8 T cells in ankylosing spondylitis. The CDR3 consists of 16 residues. Study-wide points: Significant enrichment of disease-linked clones was reportedly seen in matched ankylosing spondylitis synovial fluid. Seemingly distinctive of ankylosing spondylitis blood was a TCR beta motif formed by eight highly homologous variants.

TCRdb reprocessed the 5' RACE reads with MiXCR, giving one entry per CDR3 protein. The table has around 490,000 distinct CDR3 sequences, approximately 5% seen once. This clonotype was detected many times. Its specificity is not known. The junction and the germline gene differ at one end; a read error may be behind it. The receptor was derived from a male donor with ankylosing spondylitis. The V gene is TRBV12-3 or TRBV12-4, the J gene TRBJ1-4; D remains ambiguous. The sequenced sample was blood, either unsorted or a sorted T cell fraction (not recorded which). The CDR3: CASGQPLGTGNEKLFF. DNA for the CDR3: TGTGCCAGCGGGCAGCCCCTGGGAACTGGTAATGAGAAACTGTTTTTT.